Shown below are 24 T cell receptor beta chains from a single sample sequenced in a study of OX40 agonist ivuxolimab in advanced cancers. TCRdb's table, derived via immunoSEQ multiplex PCR, lists solely in-frame clones and lacks some. This sample carries about 73,000 clones, more than 70% of them seen once, and the ten largest clones take under 0.9%. The specimen was CD4+ or CD8+ T cells sorted from blood, collected in a trial of the OX40 agonist ivuxolimab. The receptors were gathered from an adult with an advanced solid tumor such as melanoma, head and neck, liver or kidney cancer.

This clone was observed a few times. The chain recombines TRBV19 with TRBJ2-7, with D possibly TRBD1 on 5 matching bases. This CDR3 is 15 amino acids long. Germline CDR1 reads LNHDA; CDR2 reads SQIVND (reference sequence). The germline V and J ends were trimmed by 5 bases and 0 bases, with 14 bases remaining between them. The CDR3 region has the DNA TGTGCCAGTAGTTCAGCCCACAGGAGCTCCTACGAGCAGTACTTC. Residues: CASSSAHRSSYEQYF.

V usage is TRBV5-1 and J usage is TRBJ1-1; unclear D gene. The CDR3 extends over 13 amino acids. CDR1 is SGHRS and CDR2 is YFSETQ in the germline V gene. The ends were cut back, 2 bases at V and 1 base at J, with 6 bases in the middle. This CDR3 is CASSFNGNTEAFF. The CDR3, as DNA: TGCGCCAGCAGCTTTAATGGGAACACTGAAGCTTTCTTT.

The genes are TRBV6-5 and TRBJ1-1, with D maybe TRBD1 (6 bases). Germline CDR1 and CDR2: MNHEY and SVGAGI. V was trimmed by 6 bases and J by 11 bases, leaving 13 bases between them. The CDR3 has 11 residues. The CDR3 here is CASSQGQGAFF. The CDR3 DNA follows: TGTGCCAGCAGCCAGGGACAAGGGGCTTTCTTT.

The chain recombines TRBV11-2 with TRBJ2-7, with TRBD2 as a possible D gene (6 bases). Trimming removed 9 bases from V and 6 bases from J, with 21 bases in between. Germline V lookup: CDR1 SGHAT, CDR2 FQNNGV. CDR3 length: 14 residues. CDR3 protein: CASSARDGGGEQYF. As DNA, the CDR3 is TGTGCCAGTAGCGCCCGGGACGGGGGAGGCGAGCAGTACTTC.

The chain combines TRBV30 with TRBJ2-5; D not certain. V lost 5 bases to trimming and J lost 1 base, with 11 bases between them. Germline CDR1 GTSNPN, CDR2 SVGIG (reference sequence). The CDR3 totals 13 residues. The CDR3 loop is CAWGGGSQETQYF. DNA of the CDR3: TGTGCCTGGGGCGGTGGCAGCCAAGAGACCCAGTACTTC. Looking up the rest from reference TRBV30 and TRBJ2-5 gives the full variable domain: SQTIHQWPATLVQPVGSPLSLECTVEGTSNPNLYWYRQAAGRGLQLLFYSVGIGQISSEVPQNLSASRPQDRQFILSSKKLLLSDSGFYLCAWGGGSQETQYFGPGTRLLVL.

Concerning this clone: A read error may account for a junction end that differs from germline. The CDR3 is CSASDFNERVF. The CDR3 DNA sequence: TGCAGCGCCTCGGATTTTAATGAACGGGTCTTC. The V call is TRBV29-1, the J call TRBJ2-1, with D unclear. The germline CDR1 and CDR2 sequences are SQVTM and ANQGSEA. CDR3 length equals 11 residues.

CDR3 nucleotide sequence: TGTGCCAGCGCAACAGGGTTTGGGGCCAACGTCCTGACTTTC. Amino acids: CASATGFGANVLTF. The genes are TRBV27 and TRBJ2-6, with D perhaps matching TRBD1 (6 bases). CDR1 MNHEY and CDR2 SMNVEV come from the germline V gene (reference sequence). Trimming shortened V by 8 bases and J by 3 bases, and 11 bases separated the two germline ends. The CDR3 is 14 residues long.

The V call is TRBV5-1, the J call TRBJ2-6, with D perhaps being TRBD1 or TRBD2 (6 bases each). The CDR3 has 16 residues. Per the germline V gene, CDR1 is SGHRS and CDR2 is YFSETQ. Trimming left V 2 bases short and J 2 bases short, with 11 bases between. The CDR3 DNA follows: TGCGCCAGCAGCTTACCGGGGGCGGCTGGGGCCAACGTCCTGACTTTC. It translates to CASSLPGAAGANVLTF.

The chain is built from TRBV6-6 and TRBJ2-5; perhaps TRBD1 as D (6 bases). V lost 10 bases and J 7 bases, leaving 16 bases between the germline ends. The length of the CDR3 is 12 residues. Germline assignment: CDR1 MNHNY and CDR2 SVGAGI (reference sequence). CDR3 residues: CATQGGWVTQYF. CDR3 nucleotides: TGTGCCACACAAGGGGGTTGGGTGACCCAGTACTTC.

The rearrangement uses TRBV6-5 and TRBJ1-2; D not resolved. V was clipped by 6 bases and J by 2 bases, with 10 bases between them. There are 13 residues in the CDR3. Germline V CDR1 and CDR2: MNHEY, SVGAGI. In DNA, the CDR3 is TGTGCCAGCAGATCCCTTCAAAACTATGGCTACACCTTC. It specifies CASRSLQNYGYTF.

This chain connects TRBV12-5 to TRBJ2-3; D is ambiguous. Germline V gene lookup returns CDR1 LGHNT and CDR2 FRNRAP. With 10 bases removed from V and 1 base from J, the gap between germline ends came to 15 bases. The CDR3 totals 14 residues. Written as DNA, the CDR3 is TGTGCTACATCCCCCCCTTCAGGCACAGATACGCAGTATTTT. Translating it yields CATSPPSGTDTQYF.

The chain links TRBV18 to TRBJ1-1; maybe TRBD1 (6 bases). This CDR3 has 14 amino acids. Trimming removed 3 bases from V and 2 bases from J, with 10 bases in between. The V gene's germline CDR1 is KGHSH and CDR2 LQKENI. DNA of the CDR3: TGTGCCAGCTCACCGCGACAGGCAAACACTGAAGCTTTCTTT. Its translation: CASSPRQANTEAFF.

The chain combines TRBV19 with TRBJ1-1, with D possibly TRBD1 on 6 matching bases. V lost 7 bases and J 3 bases, leaving 18 bases between the germline ends. Germline assignment: CDR1 LNHDA and CDR2 SQIVND (reference sequence). The CDR3 has 15 residues. The CDR3 nucleotides read TGTGCCAGTACCGACTATTACAGGGCCGACACTGAAGCTTTCTTT. It translates to CASTDYYRADTEAFF.

The chain joins TRBV6-6 to TRBJ2-3, with 9 bases identical to TRBD2. Germline trimming cut 0 bases from V and 5 bases from J; bases unmatched to any gene: 6. The CDR3 spans 16 residues. The V gene's germline CDR1 is MNHNY and CDR2 SVGAGI (reference sequence). CDR3 in amino acids: CASSYSNSGGQDTQYF. The CDR3 nucleotides are TGTGCCAGCAGTTACTCGAACAGCGGGGGGCAAGATACGCAGTATTTT.

The chain is built from TRBV6-1 and TRBJ1-1; 7 bases match TRBD1. This CDR3 has 15 residues. Germline loops: CDR1 MNHNS, CDR2 SASEGT. The V and J ends lost 6 bases and 2 bases, in that order; junction bases with no gene match: 9. This CDR3 is CASSPIQGRNTEAFF. The CDR3 nucleotides are TGTGCCAGCAGCCCAATACAGGGGAGAAACACTGAAGCTTTCTTT.

V gene TRBV7-9 combines with J gene TRBJ2-1; TRBD1 matches 9 bases. Germline CDR1 SEHNR, CDR2 FQNEAQ (reference sequence). The ends lost 5 bases at V and 2 bases at J; junction bases unmatched: 4. The CDR3 extends over 15 amino acids. The CDR3 here is CASSSTGGTYNEQFF. As DNA, the CDR3 is TGTGCCAGCAGCAGTACAGGGGGCACCTACAATGAGCAGTTCTTC.

The rearrangement links TRBV4-2 to TRBJ2-3; 12 nucleotides line up with TRBD2. Looked up from germline, CDR1 is LGHNA and CDR2 is YNFKEQ. The CDR3 length is 16 residues. Trimming cost V 4 bases and J 0 bases; bases outside gene matches: 2. CDR3 in amino acids: CASSLGLAGSTDTQYF. CDR3 sequence (DNA): TGTGCCAGCAGCCTCGGACTAGCGGGAAGCACAGATACGCAGTATTTT.

The chain joins TRBV6-4 to TRBJ2-3, with 10 bases that match TRBD2. Germline loops: CDR1 MRHNA, CDR2 SNTAGT. V trimming: 3 bases; J trimming: 9 bases; junction bases outside the gene matches: 3. The CDR3 extends over 13 amino acids. The CDR3 nucleotides are TGTGCCAGCAGTGAAACTAGCGGGAACACGCAGTATTTT. This codes for CASSETSGNTQYF.

The chain has TRBV2 and TRBJ2-1, with D possibly being TRBD2 (5 bases). CDR3 length: 13 amino acids. Germline lookup yields CDR1 SNHLY and CDR2 FYNNEI. Trimming stripped 3 bases from V and 10 bases from J, with 13 bases between. CDR3 in amino acids: CASSENGVGEQFF. The CDR3, as DNA: TGTGCCAGCAGTGAGAACGGGGTCGGGGAGCAGTTCTTC.

There are a few counts of this clone. The genes are TRBV5-1 and TRBJ1-2, with 9 bases that match TRBD1. CDR1 SGHRS and CDR2 YFSETQ come from the germline V gene. The CDR3 covers 15 residues. J was trimmed by 4 bases and V by 5 bases; bases with no gene match: 9. In DNA form, the CDR3 reads TGCGCCAGCAGGGTGGGGACAGGGTCTAGCTATGGCTACACCTTC. Protein: CASRVGTGSSYGYTF.

The chain couples TRBV7-2 to TRBJ2-7, with D perhaps TRBD1 or TRBD2 (5 bases each). Trimming left V 6 bases short and J 5 bases short, with 14 bases between. Germline assignment: CDR1 SGHTA and CDR2 FQGNSA. This CDR3 region has 13 residues. The CDR3 protein is CASRRNQGHEQYF. The DNA for the CDR3 is TGTGCCAGCAGACGCAATCAGGGACACGAGCAGTACTTC.

This CDR3 is CASSSLGGAANEKLFF. DNA for the CDR3: TGTGCCAGCAGCTCCCTGGGGGGGGCTGCTAATGAAAAACTGTTTTTT. V and J are TRBV5-5 and TRBJ1-4, with D perhaps matching TRBD1 (6 bases). CDR3 length: 16 amino acids. Looked up from germline, CDR1 is SGHKS and CDR2 is YYEKEE (reference sequence). Trimming left V 3 bases short and J 3 bases short, with 15 bases between.

The chain combines TRBV5-1 with TRBJ2-3, with a tentative D call TRBD2 (7 bases). The V end lost 1 base, the J end lost 8 bases, and 14 bases lay between the germline ends. The CDR3 extends over 14 amino acids. In germline, CDR1 is SGHRS, CDR2 YFSETQ. The CDR3 loop reads CASSLFRGGGTQYF. The CDR3 coding sequence is TGCGCCAGCAGCTTGTTCAGGGGCGGGGGTACGCAGTATTTT.

This chain links TRBV5-1 with TRBJ1-1; 8 nucleotides agree with TRBD1. The CDR3 covers 15 residues. CDR1 and CDR2 from the germline V gene are SGHRS and YFSETQ. V dropped 3 bases and J dropped 5; count of bases not matched to a gene: 9. For the CDR3, the DNA is TGCGCCAGCAGCTCTCTAGGACAGGGCTGGACTGAAGCTTTCTTT. Protein: CASSSLGQGWTEAFF.